These 24 T cell receptor beta chains were sequenced from one sample in a study of human thymus T cells. The protocol was immunoSEQ multiplex PCR, while the TCRdb copy is restricted to in-frame clones and leaves out a portion. The sample has roughly 54,000 clones, about 94% seen once. The sample consisted of blood. The receptors originated from a boy under two years old with a congenital heart defect but otherwise immunologically healthy.

The V gene is TRBV5-6, the J gene TRBJ2-7; no clear D gene. The germline V gene encodes CDR1 SGHDT and CDR2 YYEEEE. The CDR3 runs 12 residues. V lost 3 bases and J lost 1, with 5 bases in between. Here the CDR3 reads CASSSESYEQYF. CDR3 nucleotide sequence: TGTGCCAGCAGCTCGGAGTCCTACGAGCAGTACTTC.

The chain recombines TRBV7-2 with TRBJ2-1, with D possibly being TRBD2 (6 bases). Trimming cost V 2 bases and J 5 bases, with 16 bases left between them. The CDR3 is 16 amino acids. CDR1 and CDR2 (germline): SGHTA, FQGNSA. CDR3 DNA sequence: TGTGCCAGCAGCTTAATGGGCGGGACCCCCGACAATGAGCAGTTCTTC. Translated, it gives CASSLMGGTPDNEQFF.

This chain joins TRBV4-1 and TRBJ2-5; TRBD1 agrees at 7 bases. The ends lost 1 base at V and 4 bases at J; junction bases unmatched: 9. The CDR3 runs to 16 residues. Germline CDR1 MGHRA, CDR2 YSYEKL. CDR3 nucleotides: TGCGCCAGCAGCCAAGGGTTGAACAGGGGTGGAGAGACCCAGTACTTC. It encodes CASSQGLNRGGETQYF.

The chain has TRBV4-1 and TRBJ1-5; D gene unclear. The germline CDR1 and CDR2 sequences are MGHRA and YSYEKL. Trimming removed 0 bases at V and 4 bases at J, with 7 bases between. The CDR3 has 14 residues. This chain's CDR3 is CASSQDSKNQPQHF. The CDR3 region has the DNA TGCGCCAGCAGCCAAGATTCCAAAAATCAGCCCCAGCATTTT.

This chain uses TRBV11-2 with TRBJ2-1; perhaps TRBD2 as D (5 bases). From germline, CDR1 is SGHAT and CDR2 FQNNGV. V was trimmed by 2 bases and J by 1 base, leaving 9 bases between them. CDR3 length: 15 residues. CDR3 nucleotide sequence: TGTGCCAGCAGCTTATTGCGGGCGTCCTACAATGAGCAGTTCTTC. Translating gives CASSLLRASYNEQFF.

The chain recombines TRBV5-6 with TRBJ1-1; D not resolved. Germline V CDR1 and CDR2: SGHDT, YYEEEE. The V end lost 5 bases, the J end lost 9 bases, and 11 bases lay between the germline ends. The CDR3 runs to 11 residues. The CDR3 protein is CASSLGRQAFF. CDR3 bases: TGTGCCAGCAGTTTAGGGAGGCAAGCTTTCTTT.

A single count supports this clone. Relative to the germline gene, one junction end is altered; a read error may explain this. In the same sample, other DNA sequences code for this CDR3. V and J are TRBV5-1 and TRBJ1-3; possible D gene TRBD1, 6 bases. Germline CDR1 SGHRS, CDR2 YFSETQ. The CDR3 totals 14 residues. DNA of the CDR3: TGCGCCAGCAGTTTGGGACACTCTGGAAACACCATATATTTT. It yields the protein CASSLGHSGNTIYF.

The chain uses TRBV28 and TRBJ1-5; D remains unclear. V gave up 2 bases and J gave up 0 bases, with 2 bases separating them. This CDR3 comprises 13 residues. Germline loops: CDR1 MDHEN, CDR2 SYDVKM. CDR3 residues: CASSLVSNQPQHF. CDR3 nucleotide sequence: TGTGCCAGCAGTTTAGTTAGCAATCAGCCCCAGCATTTT.

The rearrangement uses TRBV5-4 and TRBJ2-7, with 7 nucleotides matching TRBD1. Germline trimming cut 4 bases from V and 3 bases from J; bases unmatched to any gene: 13. This CDR3 has 16 residues. Germline values: CDR1 SGHNT, CDR2 YYREEE (reference sequence). The CDR3 region has the DNA TGTGCCAGCAGCCATGGGACAGTAGCCTCCCACTACGAGCAGTACTTC. Its translation: CASSHGTVASHYEQYF.

The chain employs TRBV5-4 and TRBJ1-1; 7 bases agree with TRBD1. The germline CDR1 and CDR2 sequences are SGHNT and YYREEE (reference sequence). The CDR3 length is 15 residues. The ends lost 4 bases at V and 1 base at J; junction bases unmatched: 7. This chain's CDR3 is CASSERDRPNTEAFF. CDR3 nucleotides: TGTGCCAGCAGCGAGAGGGACAGACCGAACACTGAAGCTTTCTTT.

V usage is TRBV11-3 and J usage is TRBJ2-7, with 7 bases aligning to TRBD1. CDR1 and CDR2 (germline): SGHNT, YENEEA. The trim removed 1 base at V and 2 bases at J, leaving 5 bases unmatched. CDR3 length equals 15 residues. For the CDR3, the DNA is TGTGCCAGCAGCTTAGCAGGGGGTCCCACCTACGAGCAGTACTTC. This encodes CASSLAGGPTYEQYF.

V usage is TRBV9 and J usage is TRBJ2-3, with a tentative D call TRBD2 (6 bases). Germline V gene data show CDR1 as SGDLS and CDR2 as YYNGEE. This CDR3 has 15 residues. Trimming took 2 bases from V and 2 from J, leaving 12 bases between them. This chain's CDR3 is CASSVQLALTDTQYF. In nucleotides, the CDR3 is TGTGCCAGCAGCGTTCAACTAGCTCTCACAGATACGCAGTATTTT.

The chain is built from TRBV5-5 and TRBJ2-7, with TRBD2 as a possible D gene (7 bases). V was trimmed by 4 bases and J by 0 bases, leaving 11 bases between them. Germline CDR1 SGHKS, CDR2 YYEKEE (reference sequence). This CDR3 is 14 amino acids long. Here the CDR3 reads CASSRGAVSYEQYF. The DNA for the CDR3 is TGTGCCAGCAGCCGGGGGGCGGTCTCCTACGAGCAGTACTTC.

CDR3 DNA sequence: TGTGCCAGCCGCCTAACAGGGGAAGAGCAGTACTTC. It specifies CASRLTGEEQYF. The J gene is TRBJ2-7, the V gene TRBV6-1; 7 bases agree with TRBD1. Trimming cost V 8 bases and J 7 bases; bases outside gene matches: 8. Per germline, CDR1 MNHNS and CDR2 SASEGT. The CDR3 extends over 12 amino acids.

The chain joins TRBV29-1 to TRBJ2-7, with TRBD1 identical over 9 bases. Germline V CDR1 and CDR2: SQVTM, ANQGSEA. Trimming cost V 0 bases and J 2 bases; bases outside gene matches: 8. The CDR3 is made up of 16 amino acids. Here the CDR3 reads CSVEDRGTGRTYEQYF. The CDR3 DNA reads TGCAGCGTTGAAGATCGCGGGACAGGGAGGACCTACGAGCAGTACTTC.

The chain has TRBV7-6 and TRBJ2-5; the D gene could be TRBD1 or TRBD2 (6 bases each). From germline, CDR1 is SGHVS and CDR2 FNYEAQ. The CDR3 runs 14 residues. Trimming took off 5 bases at V and 5 bases at J, with 15 bases between the two ends. This CDR3 reads CASSAGHQRETQYF. In DNA form, the CDR3 reads TGTGCCAGCAGCGCGGGACACCAAAGGGAGACCCAGTACTTC. The full variable domain, completed using reference TRBV7-6 and TRBJ2-5, is GAGVSQSPRYKVTKRGQDVALRCDPISGHVSLYWYRQALGQGPEFLTYFNYEAQQDKSGLPNDRFSAERPEGSISTLTIQRTEQRDSAMYRCASSAGHQRETQYFGPGTRLLVL.

The rearrangement joins TRBV25-1 to TRBJ2-7; 8 positions match TRBD2. The CDR3 has 13 residues. V shed 5 bases, J shed 4 bases, and the junction held 4 bases outside the gene matches. Germline lookup yields CDR1 MGHDK and CDR2 SYGVNS. This CDR3 reads CASSRTSGYEQYF. The CDR3 DNA reads as TGTGCCAGCAGTCGTACTAGCGGTTACGAGCAGTACTTC.

The V call is TRBV6-5, the J call TRBJ1-2; 8 bases agree with TRBD1. Germline V gene data show CDR1 as MNHEY and CDR2 as SVGAGI. The CDR3 extends over 13 amino acids. V lost 6 bases, J lost 2 bases, and 2 bases stayed unmatched. The DNA of the CDR3 is TGTGCCAGCAGGACAGGGGCGAACTATGGCTACACCTTC. Protein sequence: CASRTGANYGYTF.

The V gene is TRBV7-6, the J gene TRBJ2-7; 9 bases agree with TRBD1. The CDR3 runs 14 residues. The V and J ends lost 5 bases and 5 bases, in that order; junction bases with no gene match: 7. The germline CDR1 and CDR2 sequences are SGHVS and FNYEAQ. The CDR3 is CASSITTGGHEQYF. DNA for the CDR3: TGTGCCAGCAGCATCACGACAGGGGGACACGAGCAGTACTTC.

This clone was counted only a few times. V and J are TRBV28 and TRBJ2-4, with 7 bases lining up with TRBD1. J lost 6 bases, V lost 4 bases, and 0 bases had no gene match. Germline V gene data show CDR1 as MDHEN and CDR2 as SYDVKM. The length of the CDR3 is 12 residues. CDR3 nucleotide sequence: TGTGCCAGCAGTTGGGACAGAAACATTCAGTACTTC. Residues: CASSWDRNIQYF.

Remarks on this clone: Sequence at one end of the junction differs from germline and may be a read error. This chain links TRBV28 with TRBJ1-1; the D gene is possibly TRBD1 (5 bases). The CDR3 runs 13 residues. The germline CDR1 and CDR2 sequences are MDHEN and SYDVKM. The CDR3 DNA reads TGCGCAGCGGAGGGACGGATGAACACTGAAGCTTTCTTT. Translation: CAAEGRMNTEAFF.

V usage is TRBV5-1 and J usage is TRBJ2-5; D might be TRBD2 (5 bases). Germline V gene lookup returns CDR1 SGHRS and CDR2 YFSETQ. V was clipped by 3 bases and J by 1 base, with 13 bases between them. CDR3 size: 15 residues. CDR3 nucleotide sequence: TGCGCCAGCAGCTCCGTTTGGGCGGGCCAAGAGACCCAGTACTTC. Translation: CASSSVWAGQETQYF.

V and J are TRBV5-1 and TRBJ2-1, with D perhaps TRBD2 (6 bases). The V gene lost 0 bases and the J gene lost 15 bases, with 16 bases spanning the gap. The CDR3 contains 13 residues. Germline V CDR1 and CDR2: SGHRS, YFSETQ. CDR3 loop: CASSLGETSIGFF. For the CDR3, the DNA is TGCGCCAGCAGCTTGGGGGAGACTAGTATTGGGTTCTTC.

V usage is TRBV19 and J usage is TRBJ1-1; 8 bases are shared with TRBD1. The CDR3 is 15 amino acids. Germline V CDR1 and CDR2: LNHDA, SQIVND (reference sequence). V dropped 3 bases and J dropped 7; count of bases not matched to a gene: 10. The CDR3 DNA reads TGTGCCAGTAGTATGGGATGGACAGGGACTAATGAAGCTTTCTTT. Translating it yields CASSMGWTGTNEAFF.